Each of the 10 T cell receptor beta chains below was sequenced from the same sample in a study of CD4+ T cells in melanoma. Repertoires were generated with immunoSEQ multiplex PCR, while TCRdb's copy carries only in-frame clones and drops some. The sample yields about 55,000 clones, more than 60% seen once. Specimen: tumor tissue. The receptors were sampled from a human donor with melanoma.

The rearrangement joins TRBV23-1 to TRBJ1-4; D may be TRBD1 (6 bases). TRBV23-1 is identified as an open reading frame with a role that is uncertain. The germline V and J ends were trimmed by 4 bases and 7 bases, with 13 bases remaining between them. The CDR3 runs 14 residues. In nucleotides, the CDR3 is TGCGCCAGCAGTCCGGCAGGGGATTTTGAAAAACTGTTTTTT. It translates to CASSPAGDFEKLFF.

The chain joins TRBV28 to TRBJ1-1, with TRBD1 matching 7 bases. V shed 4 bases and J 3 bases; nucleotides not matched to a gene: 8. CDR1 MDHEN and CDR2 SYDVKM come from the germline V gene. This CDR3 contains 15 residues. CDR3 amino acids: CASSSPQGWYTEAFF. The CDR3 DNA reads TGTGCCAGCAGTTCCCCACAGGGGTGGTACACTGAAGCTTTCTTT.

DNA of the CDR3: TGTGCCAGCAGTCCGATAGACTTGAACACTGAAGCTTTCTTT. The encoded protein is CASSPIDLNTEAFF. This chain connects TRBV7-9 to TRBJ1-1; no firm D call. The CDR3 totals 14 residues. V lost 6 bases, J lost 0 bases, and 11 bases lay in between. CDR1 and CDR2 from the germline V gene are SEHNR and FQNEAQ (reference sequence).

This clone was seen once. The chain joins TRBV11-3 to TRBJ1-3; possibly TRBD1 for D (5 bases). CDR1 and CDR2 (germline): SGHNT, YENEEA. Trimming left V 3 bases short and J 0 bases short, with 9 bases between. The CDR3 has 15 residues. This CDR3 is CASSFDSLSGNTIYF. The CDR3 DNA sequence: TGTGCCAGCAGCTTCGACAGCCTCTCTGGAAACACCATATATTTT.

CDR3 coding DNA: TGTGCCAGCAGCCAAGGTGGGACAGGGGGAGGGAGGGATACGCAGTATTTT. Protein product: CASSQGGTGGGRDTQYF. The V and J genes are TRBV4-2 and TRBJ2-3; 11 bases line up with TRBD1. V was pared by 1 base and J by 6 bases, with 9 bases of the junction left unmatched. The CDR3 contains 17 residues. CDR1 LGHNA and CDR2 YNFKEQ come from the germline V gene.

The chain joins TRBV6-5 to TRBJ1-1, with a weak D call TRBD1 (5 bases). The CDR3 has 14 residues. Trimming stripped 2 bases from V and 1 base from J, with 8 bases between. CDR1 is MNHEY and CDR2 is SVGAGI in the germline V gene. The CDR3 region has the DNA TGTGCCAGCAGTTACCAGGGTTCGAACACTGAAGCTTTCTTT. Its protein is CASSYQGSNTEAFF.

This clone occurred once. The J gene is TRBJ2-1, the V gene TRBV5-4, with D perhaps TRBD1 (5 bases). This CDR3 is 14 amino acids long. Between the trimmed V and J ends, which lost 0 bases and 3 bases, there was a span of 7 bases. Germline assignment: CDR1 SGHNT and CDR2 YYREEE (reference sequence). This CDR3 is CASSLGGFYNEQFF. Here the CDR3 DNA reads TGTGCCAGCAGCTTGGGGGGCTTCTACAATGAGCAGTTCTTC.

There are many counts of this clone. J is TRBJ2-1 and V is TRBV9; D is possibly TRBD2 (7 bases). The CDR3 sequence is 15 residues long. The germline CDR1 and CDR2 sequences are SGDLS and YYNGEE. V dropped 4 bases and J dropped 5 bases, with 16 bases sitting between them. This chain's CDR3 is CASSKSTGGHNEQFF. The CDR3 DNA sequence: TGTGCCAGCAGCAAATCAACGGGGGGCCACAATGAGCAGTTCTTC. The full variable domain, in which reference TRBV9 and TRBJ2-1 provide the parts outside the CDR3, is DSGVTQTPKHLITATGQRVTLRCSPRSGDLSVYWYQQSLDQGLQFLIQYYNGEERAKGNILERFSAQQFPDLHSELNLSSLELGDSALYFCASSKSTGGHNEQFFGPGTRLTVL.

CDR3 amino acids: CASMGGFTYEQYF. The CDR3, as DNA: TGTGCCAGCATGGGGGGCTTTACCTACGAGCAGTACTTC. The chain recombines TRBV6-5 with TRBJ2-7; D is possibly TRBD1 or TRBD2 (6 bases each). This CDR3 has 13 residues. Trimming pared 7 bases from V and 2 bases from J, leaving 12 bases between. Germline V gives CDR1 MNHEY, CDR2 SVGAGI.

V gene TRBV6-5 combines with J gene TRBJ2-6; 8 bases agree with TRBD2. The CDR3 is 12 amino acids. The germline V gene has CDR1 MNHEY and CDR2 SVGAGI. Trimming at V came to 2 bases and at J to 16 bases, leaving 4 bases not matched to a gene. CDR3 DNA: TGTGCCAGCAGTTACGGCGGGGGGTTACTGACTTTC. Translation gives CASSYGGGLLTF.